This T cell receptor beta chain was identified during a study of blood T cell repertoires in COVID-19. Study context: Samples of COVID-19 (acute and convalescent) were obtained from the United States, Italy and Spain. T cells, B-cell-depleted T cells, or PBMCs provided the cDNA or gDNA that served as material.

As handled by the study authors: Amplified reference gene primers provided the basis for estimating nucleated cell counts. The assay was immunoSEQ multiplex PCR, and TCRdb's table has in-frame clones only and misses some. V and J calls and clone size follow that table, whereas D and trimming were derived from the DNA. Among about 100,000 clones, around 90% were seen once, and the ten largest hold roughly 5%. Germline loops: CDR1 KGHDR, CDR2 SFDVKD. Deletions cut 3 bases from V and 3 bases from J, with 5 bases between. The CDR3 length is 13 residues. Sequenced input: peripheral blood. The chain couples TRBV24-1 to TRBJ2-1; no clear D. This TCR came from a human donor in a cohort sampled during active COVID-19. CDR3 protein: CATSDPFYNEQFF. CDR3 nucleotides: TGTGCCACCAGTGATCCCTTCTACAATGAGCAGTTCTTC.